The rows below give T cell receptor beta chains drawn from one sample of a study of T-cell reconstitution after alpha-beta-depleted transplantation in children. TCRdb analysed the PCR reads with MiXCR anew, one entry per CDR3 protein. The sample carries 400,000 to 500,000 distinct CDR3 sequences, around 9.9% recorded once. The material sequenced was PBMCs from the stem cell graft donor, taken from the stem cell graft. The receptors were gathered from a human donor who donated a stem cell graft to a child with acute myeloid leukemia. Both conserved end residues are part of each CDR3. The D gene is left open where the match is weak. A clone size is listed for some rows: how often the clone was seen (once, few, many), or a class if it is expanded.

DNA: TGTGCCAGCAGTGAATCGGACAGGGTTGCTGGCTACACCTTC; CDR3: CASSESDRVAGYTF; length: 14; D: TRBD1; size: few; V: TRBV2; J: TRBJ1-2
DNA: TGCAGCGTTGAAGATCCGACTAGCGGGGCCGGCACAGATACGCAGTATTTT; CDR3: CSVEDPTSGAGTDTQYF; length: 17; D: TRBD2; size: few; V: TRBV29-1; J: TRBJ2-3
DNA: TGTGCCAGCTCACCGCCCGACCGGAACACTGAAGCTTTCTTT; CDR3: CASSPPDRNTEAFF; length: 14; D: .; size: .; V: TRBV18; J: TRBJ1-1
DNA: TGTGCCAGCAGCAGGGACAGCCGGAGGACTATTGAGCAGTTCTTC; CDR3: CASSRDSRRTIEQFF; length: 15; D: .; size: few; V: TRBV7-2; J: TRBJ2-1
DNA: TGTGCCAGCAGCCAAAGGGGCTTGATCACCGGTGGCACCGGGGAGCTGTTTTTT; CDR3: CASSQRGLITGGTGELFF; length: 18; D: .; size: many; V: TRBV3-1; J: TRBJ2-2
DNA: TGCGCCAGCAGCTTGGCCGCGCTACAGGGGTGGAATGAGCAGTTCTTC; CDR3: CASSLAALQGWNEQFF; length: 16; D: TRBD1; size: .; V: TRBV5-1; J: TRBJ2-1
DNA: TGTGCCAGCAGTTACCCGGGCTCCTACAATGAGCAGTTCTTC; CDR3: CASSYPGSYNEQFF; length: 14; D: .; size: few; V: TRBV6-2/TRBV6-3; J: TRBJ2-1
DNA: TGCGCCAGCAGCCACGACAGGGCTAACTCACCCCTCCACTTT; CDR3: CASSHDRANSPLHF; length: 14; D: TRBD1; size: many; V: TRBV5-1; J: TRBJ1-6
DNA: TGTGCCAGCAGCAGAGGACTAGCGGGAAGGAACGAGCAGTACTTC; CDR3: CASSRGLAGRNEQYF; length: 15; D: TRBD2; size: few; V: TRBV5-6; J: TRBJ2-7
DNA: TGCAGTGCTCCTCCGGGACTAGCGGGAGGCTCTACAGATACGCAGTATTTT; CDR3: CSAPPGLAGGSTDTQYF; length: 17; D: TRBD2; size: .; V: TRBV20-1; J: TRBJ2-3
DNA: TGTGCCAGCAGTGAGTCCAGGAGTAATGAAAAACTGTTTTTT; CDR3: CASSESRSNEKLFF; length: 14; D: .; size: many; V: TRBV2; J: TRBJ1-4
DNA: TGTGCCAGCAGCTTCCTGACGACAGGGCCAAGCACAGATACGCAGTATTTT; CDR3: CASSFLTTGPSTDTQYF; length: 17; D: TRBD1; size: few; V: TRBV5-6; J: TRBJ2-3
DNA: TGTGCCAGCAGCGACCGGACAGGCCACACTGAAGCTTTCTTT; CDR3: CASSDRTGHTEAFF; length: 14; D: TRBD1; size: .; V: TRBV7-2; J: TRBJ1-1
DNA: TGCAGTGCTACCTTACTCCATGAAGCTTTCTTT; CDR3: CSATLLHEAFF; length: 11; D: .; size: .; V: TRBV20-1; J: TRBJ1-1
DNA: TGTGCCAGCAGCTTGGTGCCTAGCGGTACCTACAATGAGCAGTTCTTC; CDR3: CASSLVPSGTYNEQFF; length: 16; D: TRBD2; size: .; V: TRBV7-2; J: TRBJ2-1
DNA: TGCGCCAGCAGCCCGGGACTAGCGGGTTCCCAAGAGACCCAGTACTTC; CDR3: CASSPGLAGSQETQYF; length: 16; D: TRBD2; size: few; V: TRBV5-1; J: TRBJ2-5
DNA: TGCAGTGCTGCCGGGGGGGCGGGCACTGAAGCTTTCTTT; CDR3: CSAAGGAGTEAFF; length: 13; D: .; size: .; V: TRBV20-1; J: TRBJ1-1
DNA: TGTGCCAGCAGCTTGTTCCAGGCGCCCTACGAGCAGTACTTC; CDR3: CASSLFQAPYEQYF; length: 14; D: .; size: few; V: TRBV5-5; J: TRBJ2-7
DNA: TGCAGTGCCCTTGGACTAGCGGGAGATAGAGAGACCCAGTACTTC; CDR3: CSALGLAGDRETQYF; length: 15; D: TRBD2; size: .; V: TRBV20-1; J: TRBJ2-5
DNA: TGCTGTGCTGTGGGGTCGGCGGGAGGCTACTCCTACGAGCAGTACTTC; CDR3: CCAVGSAGGYSYEQYF; length: 16; D: TRBD2; size: .; V: TRBV20-1; J: TRBJ2-7
DNA: TGCGCCAGCAGCCCTCAGGGGCAAGGGACTGAAAAACTGTTTTTT; CDR3: CASSPQGQGTEKLFF; length: 15; D: .; size: many; V: TRBV4-1; J: TRBJ1-4
DNA: TGCGCCAGCAGCTTGTCTCCGGGGGATACGGAAAAACTGTTTTTT; CDR3: CASSLSPGDTEKLFF; length: 15; D: .; size: .; V: TRBV5-1; J: TRBJ1-4
DNA: TGCAGTGCTCCTAGCTTACGAGGGATCAATGAGCAGTTCTTC; CDR3: CSAPSLRGINEQFF; length: 14; D: .; size: .; V: TRBV20-1; J: TRBJ2-1
DNA: TGTGCCAGCAGCTTAGGGGCTGGAAACACCATATATTTT; CDR3: CASSLGAGNTIYF; length: 13; D: .; size: few; V: TRBV11-2; J: TRBJ1-3
DNA: TGCAGCGCTTCCGGGACAGGGGGCCAGACTCGGTACAATGAGCAGTTCTTC; CDR3: CSASGTGGQTRYNEQFF; length: 17; D: TRBD1; size: many; V: TRBV29-1; J: TRBJ2-1
DNA: TGTGCCAGCAGCTTAGATCCGGACAGGAGCTCCTATAATTCACCCCTCCACTTT; CDR3: CASSLDPDRSSYNSPLHF; length: 18; D: TRBD1; size: .; V: TRBV11-2; J: TRBJ1-6
DNA: TGCAGCGTTTTGGTAAACCCTGAGCAAGAGACCCAGTACTTC; CDR3: CSVLVNPEQETQYF; length: 14; D: .; size: .; V: TRBV29-1; J: TRBJ2-5
DNA: TGTGCCAGCAGCCCTGGACAGGGCAGGAACACTGAAGCTTTCTTT; CDR3: CASSPGQGRNTEAFF; length: 15; D: TRBD1; size: .; V: TRBV11-1; J: TRBJ1-1
DNA: TGTGCCAGCAGTTCAACGCGTAATCAGCCCCAGCATTTT; CDR3: CASSSTRNQPQHF; length: 13; D: .; size: .; V: TRBV6-5; J: TRBJ1-5
DNA: TGCAGTGCTCGAAGCGGGGGCTCAATCACCGGGGAGCTGTTTTTT; CDR3: CSARSGGSITGELFF; length: 15; D: TRBD2; size: .; V: TRBV20-1; J: TRBJ2-2
DNA: TGCAGCGCCAGACGGGGGGACTACGAAAAACTGTTTTTT; CDR3: CSARRGDYEKLFF; length: 13; D: .; size: many; V: TRBV29-1; J: TRBJ1-4
DNA: TGCAGTGCCCGACCCCTAGGTGCTGCCCCTGAGCAGTTCTTC; CDR3: CSARPLGAAPEQFF; length: 14; D: .; size: few; V: TRBV20-1; J: TRBJ2-1
DNA: TGTGCCAGCAGCTTATATAACAGGGCCCCCACTAATGAAAAACTGTTTTTT; CDR3: CASSLYNRAPTNEKLFF; length: 17; D: .; size: few; V: TRBV13; J: TRBJ1-4
DNA: TGTGCCTGGAGTGTACTGGGGGCAGGGAGATACGAGCAGTACTTC; CDR3: CAWSVLGAGRYEQYF; length: 15; D: .; size: few; V: TRBV30; J: TRBJ2-7
DNA: TGCGCCAGCAGCCAAGGCGTTGGTAACTCCTACGAGCAGTACTTC; CDR3: CASSQGVGNSYEQYF; length: 15; D: .; size: few; V: TRBV4-3; J: TRBJ2-7
DNA: TGCAGTGCTACAACAGGGGATCAGCCCCAGCATTTT; CDR3: CSATTGDQPQHF; length: 12; D: TRBD1; size: .; V: TRBV20-1; J: TRBJ1-5
DNA: TGCGCCAGCAGCCCTCGGTCAGGAAGCTCCTACAATGAGCAGTTCTTC; CDR3: CASSPRSGSSYNEQFF; length: 16; D: .; size: many; V: TRBV5-1; J: TRBJ2-1
DNA: TGTGCCAGCAGCTTTTGGGGGCCGGGCAATGAGCAGTTCTTC; CDR3: CASSFWGPGNEQFF; length: 14; D: .; size: few; V: TRBV11-2; J: TRBJ2-1
DNA: TGCAGTGCTGCCCGGGACCTTTACAATGAGCAGTTCTTC; CDR3: CSAARDLYNEQFF; length: 13; D: .; size: .; V: TRBV20-1; J: TRBJ2-1
DNA: TGTGCCAGCAGCTTATTGGGGGGACTCGCAGAGACCCAGTACTTC; CDR3: CASSLLGGLAETQYF; length: 15; D: .; size: .; V: TRBV7-3; J: TRBJ2-5
DNA: TGCAGCGTTGCCCCCCGATGGGGGGGGATTGGGAACACTGAAGCTTTCTTT; CDR3: CSVAPRWGGIGNTEAFF; length: 17; D: .; size: .; V: TRBV29-1; J: TRBJ1-1
DNA: TGTGCCAGCAGATTCTGGGGGGGGGAAACCACAGATACGCAGTATTTT; CDR3: CASRFWGGETTDTQYF; length: 16; D: TRBD2; size: .; V: TRBV6-1; J: TRBJ2-3
DNA: TGTGCCAGGAGCCGGGACGGGTCCTACGAGCAGTACTTC; CDR3: CARSRDGSYEQYF; length: 13; D: .; size: .; V: TRBV2; J: TRBJ2-7
DNA: TGTGCCAGCAGTTTAGGCCGGGCAGGCTCCTACAATGAGCAGTTCTTC; CDR3: CASSLGRAGSYNEQFF; length: 16; D: .; size: many; V: TRBV12-3/TRBV12-4; J: TRBJ2-1
DNA: TGTGCCAGCAGCTCACCACCGAGCTCCTACGAGCAGTACTTC; CDR3: CASSSPPSSYEQYF; length: 14; D: .; size: few; V: TRBV7-9; J: TRBJ2-7
DNA: TGTGCCAGCAGGGGTTGGAAGCCTGAAGCTTTCTTT; CDR3: CASRGWKPEAFF; length: 12; D: .; size: .; V: TRBV6-5; J: TRBJ1-1
DNA: TGTGCCAGCAGCGAGACAGGGAGGCAGTATTTT; CDR3: CASSETGRQYF; length: 11; D: TRBD1; size: .; V: TRBV6-2/TRBV6-3; J: TRBJ2-3
DNA: TGTGCCAGCAGCATTTGGACCCAGAGGAGAGGGCAAGAGACCCAGTACTTC; CDR3: CASSIWTQRRGQETQYF; length: 17; D: .; size: few; V: TRBV7-9; J: TRBJ2-5
DNA: TGTGCCAGCAGCTTAGCGGCGGGAGGGCCTGGCGAGACCCAGTACTTC; CDR3: CASSLAAGGPGETQYF; length: 16; D: TRBD2; size: few; V: TRBV7-6; J: TRBJ2-5